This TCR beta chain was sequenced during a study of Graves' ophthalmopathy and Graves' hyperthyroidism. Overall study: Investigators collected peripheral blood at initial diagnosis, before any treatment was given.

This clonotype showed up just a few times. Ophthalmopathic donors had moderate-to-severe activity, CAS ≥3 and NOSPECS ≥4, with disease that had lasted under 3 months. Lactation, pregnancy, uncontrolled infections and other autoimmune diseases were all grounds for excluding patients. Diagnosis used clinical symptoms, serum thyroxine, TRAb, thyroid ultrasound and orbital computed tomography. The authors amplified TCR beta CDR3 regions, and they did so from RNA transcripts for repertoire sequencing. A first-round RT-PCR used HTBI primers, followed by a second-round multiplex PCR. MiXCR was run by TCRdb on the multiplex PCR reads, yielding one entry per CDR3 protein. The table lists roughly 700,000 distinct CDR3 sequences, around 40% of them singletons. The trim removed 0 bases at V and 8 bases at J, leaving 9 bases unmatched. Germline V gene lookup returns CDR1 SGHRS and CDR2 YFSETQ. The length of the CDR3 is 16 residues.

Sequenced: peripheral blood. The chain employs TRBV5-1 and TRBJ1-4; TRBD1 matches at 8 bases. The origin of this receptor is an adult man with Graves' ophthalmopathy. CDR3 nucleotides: TGCGCCAGCAGCTTGGGCGTCCAGGGGGCTGGGGAAAAACTGTTTTTT. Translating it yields CASSLGVQGAGEKLFF.